The 5 T cell receptor beta chains given below trace back to one sample, sequenced in a study of cytomegalovirus exposure and HLA in healthy donors. Primers included in the PCR were 60 Vbeta and 13 Jbeta primers. Only in-frame clones appear in the TCRdb table, and some are missing; sequencing was by immunoSEQ multiplex PCR. The table includes around 150,000 clones, roughly 65% detected once. Sequencing was done on a sample of PBMCs. The receptors shown here come from a man younger than 30 in good health and CMV-seropositive.

The CDR3 is CASNPSGGLSDEQFF. The CDR3 nucleotides read TGTGCCAGCAACCCGAGCGGGGGGCTAAGCGATGAGCAGTTCTTC. This chain uses TRBV6-5 with TRBJ2-1; 9 bases are shared with TRBD2. The CDR3 covers 15 residues. V dropped 7 bases and J dropped 8; count of bases not matched to a gene: 12. The germline CDR1 and CDR2 sequences are MNHEY and SVGAGI.

The DNA of the CDR3 is TGTGCCAGCAGCGTAGCTGTCGGGACAGCTAACTATGGCTACACCTTC. Translation gives CASSVAVGTANYGYTF. This chain connects TRBV9 to TRBJ1-2; 7 bases map to TRBD1. CDR3 length: 16 residues. The J segment lost 0 bases and the V segment lost 0 bases, leaving 5 bases of the junction unmatched. Per the germline V gene, CDR1 is SGDLS and CDR2 is YYNGEE.

Only a few counts were recorded for this clone. V gene TRBV27 combines with J gene TRBJ2-1; 9 bases map to TRBD2. Germline V gives CDR1 MNHEY, CDR2 SMNVEV (reference sequence). This CDR3 has 19 amino acids. V was clipped by 4 bases and J by 6 bases; unmatched bases: 19. CDR3 nucleotide sequence: TGTGCCAGCAGTTCCCCGGGACACACAGCGGGAGGTTCTGGCAATGAGCAGTTCTTC. Translation: CASSSPGHTAGGSGNEQFF.

This chain links TRBV6-1 with TRBJ1-1; D might be TRBD1 (5 bases). In germline, CDR1 is MNHNS, CDR2 SASEGT. The CDR3 has 14 amino acids. Trimming removed 1 base from V and 5 bases from J, with 11 bases in between. Here the CDR3 DNA reads TGTGCCAGCAGTGAAGAGGGGTTAAGGACTGAAGCTTTCTTT. It yields the protein CASSEEGLRTEAFF.

This chain links TRBV11-2 with TRBJ2-3, with 9 bases lining up with TRBD2. The CDR3 has 17 residues. Trimming took 4 bases from V and 2 from J; bases not matched to a gene: 10. The germline V gene has CDR1 SGHAT and CDR2 FQNNGV. CDR3: CASSSGGAGGNTDTQYF. CDR3 in DNA: TGTGCCAGCAGCTCCGGTGGAGCGGGGGGTAACACAGATACGCAGTATTTT.